This entry lists 10 T cell receptor beta chains sequenced from one sample in a study of cytomegalovirus exposure and HLA in healthy donors. The PCR employed 60 Vbeta primers together with 13 Jbeta primers. Profiled with immunoSEQ multiplex PCR; TCRdb holds only in-frame clones, not every one. The sample contains nearly 200,000 clones, under 90% of which appear only once. The sample was PBMCs. The origin of the receptors is a boy aged 2 to 10 in good health and CMV-seronegative.

This clone was seen more than once but under ten times. A junction boundary mismatches the germline segment, possibly from a read error. The gene calls are TRBV5-1 and TRBJ2-6; 8 bases map to TRBD1. Germline assignment: CDR1 SGHRS and CDR2 YFSETQ. The CDR3 is made up of 20 amino acids. CDR3 DNA sequence: TGCGCCAGCAGCTTGCGGGGAATGACAGGGGTCTCCCCTGGGGCCAACGGCCTGACTTTC. As protein: CASSLRGMTGVSPGANGLTF.

To note about this clone: Likely a read error: the CDR3 ends without its conserved phenylalanine or tryptophan. The rearrangement links TRBV2 to TRBJ1-2, with D possibly being TRBD1 (6 bases). The CDR3 runs 10 residues. V was trimmed by 6 bases and J by 9 bases, leaving 8 bases between them. CDR1 and CDR2 from the germline V gene are SNHLY and FYNNEI. As DNA, the CDR3 is TGTGCCAGCAGGGGGGACAGCTACACCCTC. Amino acid sequence: CASRGDSYTL.

The genes are TRBV27 and TRBJ1-5, with 9 bases matching TRBD1. CDR3 length: 14 residues. Per germline, CDR1 MNHEY and CDR2 SMNVEV (reference sequence). After removal of 9 bases from V and 4 bases from J, the junction contained 7 bases not matched to a gene. The chain's CDR3 is CASLTGTGNQPQHF. The CDR3 coding sequence is TGTGCCAGTCTCACCGGGACAGGGAATCAGCCCCAGCATTTT.

The chain uses TRBV7-8 and TRBJ2-5; the match to TRBD2 covers 10 bases. The DNA matches TRBJ2-7 better at its end, which makes the J call doubtful. CDR1 is SGHVS and CDR2 is FQNEAQ in the germline V gene. The CDR3 is made up of 16 amino acids. CDR3 nucleotides: TGTGCCAGCAGCTTAGCCTTTAGCGGGGGGACCTACGAGCAGTACTTC. It encodes CASSLAFSGGTYEQYF.

Of note for this clone: Distinct nucleotide sequences in the sample also encode this CDR3. This chain links TRBV4-2 with TRBJ1-1, with D hard to call. Germline-derived CDR1 and CDR2 are LGHNA and YNFKEQ. The CDR3 contains 14 residues. V lost 1 base and J 0 bases, leaving 6 bases between the germline ends. CDR3 loop: CASSQGQLNTEAFF. The CDR3 DNA sequence: TGTGCCAGCAGCCAAGGGCAATTGAACACTGAAGCTTTCTTT.

The chain couples TRBV13 to TRBJ1-1, with a tentative D call TRBD1 (6 bases). Germline values: CDR1 PRHDT, CDR2 FYEKMQ (reference sequence). The CDR3 runs 15 residues. Trimming removed 4 bases from V and 4 bases from J, with 16 bases in between. The CDR3 spells CASSSRGGRGTEAFF. Written as DNA, the CDR3 is TGTGCCAGCAGCTCGAGAGGGGGACGGGGCACTGAAGCTTTCTTT.

This clone appeared a few times. This chain connects TRBV9 to TRBJ1-3, with 7 bases identical to TRBD1. The CDR3 is 15 residues long. CDR1 is SGDLS, CDR2 YYNGEE, per germline. V lost 0 bases to trimming and J lost 4 bases; unmatched junction nucleotides: 4. The CDR3 DNA is TGTGCCAGCAGCGTAGGACAGGGCCCAGGAAACACCATATATTTT. Its translation is CASSVGQGPGNTIYF.

The J gene is TRBJ1-1, the V gene TRBV4-3; possible D gene TRBD1, 5 bases. The CDR3 has 15 amino acids. The V end was cut by 0 bases, the J end by 4 bases, with 12 bases between. Germline assignment: CDR1 LGHNA and CDR2 YSLEER. Here the CDR3 reads CASSQEGDLGTEAFF. For the CDR3, the DNA is TGCGCCAGCAGCCAAGAAGGGGATTTGGGCACTGAAGCTTTCTTT.

The rearrangement joins TRBV7-9 to TRBJ2-7; D is perhaps TRBD2 (6 bases). This CDR3 has 13 amino acids. V was cut by 3 bases and J by 2 bases, with 8 bases left in between. The germline gives CDR1 SEHNR, CDR2 FQNEAQ (reference sequence). The CDR3 nucleotides read TGTGCCAGCAGCTTGGGGGGACCCTACGAGCAGTACTTC. This codes for CASSLGGPYEQYF.

The chain uses TRBV6-1 and TRBJ2-7; the match to TRBD2 covers 7 bases. The CDR3 consists of 15 residues. The germline CDR1 and CDR2 sequences are MNHNS and SASEGT. Trimming at V came to 3 bases and at J to 4 bases, leaving 9 bases not matched to a gene. CDR3 sequence (DNA): TGTGCCAGCAGTGATGAAAGTCAGGGAGGGTACGAGCAGTACTTC. Translation: CASSDESQGGYEQYF.